Following are 26 T cell receptor beta chains from one sample sequenced in a study of OX40 agonist ivuxolimab in advanced cancers. Some clones are missing from TCRdb's copy, which holds only in-frame ones; the method was immunoSEQ multiplex PCR. The table lists around 35,000 clones, about 81% of them singletons. This specimen consisted of CD4+ or CD8+ T cells sorted from blood, obtained in a trial of the OX40 agonist ivuxolimab. These receptors all stem from an adult with an advanced solid tumor such as melanoma, head and neck, liver or kidney cancer.

The chain has TRBV4-1 and TRBJ1-5; 7 bases align to TRBD1. CDR1 and CDR2 from the germline V gene are MGHRA and YSYEKL. This CDR3 is 16 amino acids long. V lost 3 bases, J lost 1 base, and 6 bases stayed unmatched. In DNA form, the CDR3 reads TGCGCCAGCAGCCACGACAGGGTGGGGAGCAATCAGCCCCAGCATTTT. This gives the protein CASSHDRVGSNQPQHF.

The chain has TRBV4-1 and TRBJ2-7; 8 nucleotides line up with TRBD2. Per germline, CDR1 MGHRA and CDR2 YSYEKL. CDR3 size: 20 residues. The trim removed 4 bases at V and 2 bases at J, leaving 22 bases unmatched. The CDR3 DNA is TGCGCCAGCAGCCCGGGGGGGAGAAGAAGGGCCCTTAACTACCCCTACGAGCAGTACTTC. Amino acids: CASSPGGRRRALNYPYEQYF.

The V gene is TRBV18, the J gene TRBJ2-5; D call uncertain. The CDR3 consists of 14 residues. Germline assignment: CDR1 KGHSH and CDR2 LQKENI. V was cut by 2 bases and J by 5 bases, with 12 bases left in between. The chain's CDR3 is CASSPSTVRETQYF. The DNA for the CDR3 is TGTGCCAGCTCACCATCGACGGTGCGGGAGACCCAGTACTTC.

The rearrangement joins TRBV28 to TRBJ1-2, with unresolved D. Trimming left V 1 base short and J 4 bases short, with 7 bases between. The CDR3 totals 13 residues. CDR1 MDHEN and CDR2 SYDVKM come from the germline V gene. CDR3 sequence: CASSLSAGYGYTF. CDR3 nucleotide sequence: TGTGCCAGCAGTTTATCCGCGGGCTATGGCTACACCTTC.

The rearrangement joins TRBV2 to TRBJ1-3; D unclear. The CDR3 runs to 16 residues. Trimming took off 3 bases at V and 2 bases at J, with 14 bases between the two ends. Germline loops: CDR1 SNHLY, CDR2 FYNNEI. The CDR3 DNA sequence: TGTGCCAGCAGTGAGCGAGGAGGATGGACTGGAAACACCATATATTTT. This gives the protein CASSERGGWTGNTIYF.

The chain employs TRBV7-2 and TRBJ2-2; the D is unclear. The CDR3 consists of 14 residues. Germline lookup yields CDR1 SGHTA and CDR2 FQGNSA. Between the trimmed V and J ends, which lost 5 bases and 6 bases, there was a span of 13 bases. This CDR3 reads CASSTVRHAGELFF. The CDR3 DNA reads as TGTGCCAGCAGCACCGTACGGCACGCCGGGGAGCTGTTTTTT.

J is TRBJ2-5 and V is TRBV18; D ambiguous. The V end lost 1 base, the J end lost 2 bases, and 8 bases lay between the germline ends. The CDR3 covers 14 residues. Germline CDR1 KGHSH, CDR2 LQKENI. The CDR3 nucleotides read TGTGCCAGCTCACCACGGGCAGGACAAGAGACCCAGTACTTC. It yields the protein CASSPRAGQETQYF.

In nucleotides, the CDR3 is TGTGCCAGCAGTTCCCCGGGGCGGGAGGTCACAGATACGCAGTATTTT. It codes for CASSSPGREVTDTQYF. This sequence joins TRBV28 and TRBJ2-3, with TRBD2 identical over 8 bases. J gave up 2 bases and V 4 bases, and 8 bases lay outside the gene matches. The CDR3 runs to 16 residues. Germline lookup yields CDR1 MDHEN and CDR2 SYDVKM. Together with reference TRBV28 and TRBJ2-3, the CDR3 gives the full variable domain: DVKVTQSSRYLVKRTGEKVFLECVQDMDHENMFWYRQDPGLGLRLIYFSYDVKMKEKGDIPEGYSVSREKKERFSLILESASTNQTSMYLCASSSPGREVTDTQYFGPGTRLTVL.

The chain is built from TRBV5-8 and TRBJ1-2; D remains ambiguous. Germline values: CDR1 SGHTS, CDR2 YDEGEE. V lost 6 bases, J lost 3 bases, and 12 bases lay in between. The CDR3 extends over 13 amino acids. This CDR3 is CASTLQMYYGYTF. CDR3 sequence (DNA): TGTGCCAGCACCCTCCAGATGTACTATGGCTACACCTTC.

The V gene is TRBV7-9, the J gene TRBJ1-4; weak D call: TRBD1 (5 bases). Germline-derived CDR1 and CDR2 are SEHNR and FQNEAQ (reference sequence). V was trimmed by 3 bases and J by 5 bases, leaving 10 bases between them. The CDR3 runs 14 residues. The CDR3 sequence: CASSFGGSNEKLFF. The CDR3 DNA reads as TGTGCCAGCAGCTTTGGGGGTTCCAATGAAAAACTGTTTTTT.

The V and J genes are TRBV2 and TRBJ1-1; D call uncertain. The V end was cut by 9 bases, the J end by 4 bases, with 18 bases between. The CDR3 has 14 residues. Germline loops: CDR1 SNHLY, CDR2 FYNNEI. The CDR3 nucleotides read TGTGCCAGTTACTTTGACGTGGGAGGCACTGAAGCTTTCTTT. Protein: CASYFDVGGTEAFF.

This chain links TRBV11-2 with TRBJ1-6; the D is unclear. The V end lost 5 bases, the J end lost 10 bases, and 12 bases lay between the germline ends. This CDR3 spans 13 amino acids. The germline CDR1 and CDR2 sequences are SGHAT and FQNNGV. The CDR3 loop is CASSDAHFSPLHF. CDR3 DNA sequence: TGTGCCAGCAGCGATGCTCACTTCTCACCCCTCCACTTT.

This clone is a singleton in its sample. The J gene is TRBJ1-2, the V gene TRBV28; D not certain. The CDR3 is 12 residues long. V was clipped by 2 bases and J by 4 bases, with 5 bases between them. The germline gives CDR1 MDHEN, CDR2 SYDVKM. Here the CDR3 DNA reads TGTGCCAGCAGTTTAGAGTTCTATGGCTACACCTTC. Its translation: CASSLEFYGYTF.

This clone has only a few counts. The rearrangement joins TRBV2 to TRBJ2-7; D uncertain. The V end lost 3 bases, the J end lost 1 base, and 7 bases lay between the germline ends. Looked up from germline, CDR1 is SNHLY and CDR2 is FYNNEI. This CDR3 has 13 amino acids. For the CDR3, the DNA is TGTGCCAGCAGTGATAAACAGTCCTACGAGCAGTACTTC. This codes for CASSDKQSYEQYF.

The chain couples TRBV18 to TRBJ2-2, with D perhaps TRBD1 (5 bases). This CDR3 is built from 14 residues. CDR1 and CDR2 from the germline V gene are KGHSH and LQKENI. Deletions cut 1 base from V and 4 bases from J, with 7 bases between. CDR3 DNA: TGTGCCAGCTCACCACGGGGCCTCACCGGGGAGCTGTTTTTT. It yields the protein CASSPRGLTGELFF.

The V and J genes are TRBV7-3 and TRBJ1-5; D uncertain. Between the trimmed V and J ends, which lost 2 bases and 4 bases, there was a span of 6 bases. Germline V gene data show CDR1 as SGHTA and CDR2 as FQGTGA. The CDR3 contains 13 residues. The CDR3 nucleotides read TGTGCCAGCAGCTTAGGAGTAAATCAGCCCCAGCATTTT. Its protein is CASSLGVNQPQHF. The full variable domain, its missing parts supplied by reference TRBV7-3 and TRBJ1-5, is GAGVSQTPSNKVTEKGKYVELRCDPISGHTALYWYRQSLGQGPEFLIYFQGTGAADDSGLPNDRFFAVRPEGSVSTLKIQRTERGDSAVYLCASSLGVNQPQHFGDGTRLSIL.

The chain has TRBV5-1 and TRBJ1-3; tentatively, D is TRBD1 (5 bases). The CDR3 consists of 15 residues. Germline V CDR1 and CDR2: SGHRS, YFSETQ. V shed 4 bases and J shed 4 bases, with 15 bases lying between them. As DNA, the CDR3 is TGCGCCAGCAGCCGGGACGCCTCAGAAGGAAACACCATATATTTT. Its translation is CASSRDASEGNTIYF.

This rearrangement joins TRBV28 to TRBJ2-1; D may be TRBD2 (6 bases). The germline CDR1 and CDR2 sequences are MDHEN and SYDVKM. This CDR3 spans 12 amino acids. Deletions cut 3 bases from V and 11 bases from J, with 11 bases between. CDR3 nucleotides: TGTGCCAGCAGTTTTCGTGGGAGGAAGCAGTTCTTC. Its translation is CASSFRGRKQFF.

This rearrangement joins TRBV14 to TRBJ2-7, with D possibly TRBD1 on 6 matching bases. CDR3 length: 19 amino acids. Germline V gives CDR1 SGHDN, CDR2 FVKESK. V lost 0 bases, J lost 5 bases, and 26 bases lay in between. The CDR3 coding sequence is TGTGCCAGCAGCCAAGAGCAGGGGATATGGGACAAACAGTGGGACGAGCAGTACTTC. Protein: CASSQEQGIWDKQWDEQYF.

A single count supports this clone. The chain has TRBV4-3 and TRBJ2-2, with D unclear. Germline CDR1 reads LGHNA; CDR2 reads YSLEER. Trimming shortened V by 0 bases and J by 0 bases, and 11 bases separated the two germline ends. The CDR3 contains 17 residues. The CDR3 bases are TGCGCCAGCAGCCAAGATAGGGCAGAATCGAACACCGGGGAGCTGTTTTTT. Its translation is CASSQDRAESNTGELFF.

The V call is TRBV6-1, the J call TRBJ1-4; D gene unclear. The V end was cut by 7 bases, the J end by 8 bases, with 14 bases between. The CDR3 consists of 13 residues. The germline CDR1 and CDR2 sequences are MNHNS and SASEGT. Here the CDR3 reads CASNVNQREKLFF. CDR3 in DNA: TGTGCCAGCAACGTGAACCAAAGGGAAAAACTGTTTTTT.

The V call is TRBV6-5, the J call TRBJ2-2; TRBD1 might be the D (5 bases). Germline V lookup: CDR1 MNHEY, CDR2 SVGAGI. Deletions cut 6 bases from V and 5 bases from J, with 7 bases between. The CDR3 consists of 12 residues. The CDR3: CASSQGTGELFF. The CDR3 bases are TGTGCCAGCAGCCAGGGTACCGGGGAGCTGTTTTTT.

This clone was counted between two and nine times. The chain carries TRBV30 and TRBJ1-4, with D unclear. The germline CDR1 and CDR2 sequences are GTSNPN and SVGIG (reference sequence). This CDR3 has 12 residues. Trimming removed 2 bases from V and 3 bases from J, with 4 bases in between. The CDR3 nucleotides read TGTGCCTGGAGTAGGCCTAATGAAAAACTGTTTTTT. This codes for CAWSRPNEKLFF.

The chain is built from TRBV11-2 and TRBJ1-5; D unclear. CDR1 SGHAT and CDR2 FQNNGV come from the germline V gene. CDR3 length: 17 residues. The V gene lost 1 base and the J gene lost 0 bases, with 13 bases spanning the gap. CDR3 bases: TGTGCCAGCAGCTTAGCTGGCAGACCGTATAGCAATCAGCCCCAGCATTTT. Translated: CASSLAGRPYSNQPQHF.

Worth noting for this clone: The junction departs from germline at one end; a sequencing error may be responsible. The CDR3, as DNA: TGTGCCAGCAGTGATCAGGGTAATCAGCTCCAGCATTTT. This sequence encodes CASSDQGNQLQHF. V gene TRBV7-2 combines with J gene TRBJ1-5; a weak D match, TRBD1 (5 bases). Per germline, CDR1 SGHTA and CDR2 FQGNSA. The CDR3 sequence is 13 residues long. The whole variable domain, remainder taken from reference TRBV7-2 and TRBJ1-5, is GAGVSQSPSNKVTEKGKDVELRCDPISGHTALYWYRQSLGQGLEFLIYFQGNSAPDKSGLPSDRFSAERTGGSVSTLTIQRTQQEDSAVYLCASSDQGNQLQHFGDGTRLSIL.

This chain uses TRBV28 with TRBJ1-1; a weak D match, TRBD1 (6 bases). CDR1 MDHEN and CDR2 SYDVKM come from the germline V gene. This CDR3 contains 14 residues. Trimming took 3 bases from V and 2 from J, leaving 10 bases between them. The CDR3 loop is CASSFIGGNTEAFF. The CDR3 DNA reads TGTGCCAGCAGTTTTATAGGGGGAAACACTGAAGCTTTCTTT.